These 2 T cell receptor beta chains were sequenced from one sample in a study of blood T cell repertoires in COVID-19. The data were produced by immunoSEQ multiplex PCR, yet TCRdb's version contains in-frame clones alone and is incomplete. The top ten hold roughly 1.1% of the sample, which has hundreds of thousands of clones, approximately 90% seen once. Sequencing was carried out using PBMCs or T cells enriched from blood (not recorded which). Receptors originate from a man younger than 40 who had recovered from COVID-19.

The chain employs TRBV6-6 and TRBJ2-1, with D maybe TRBD2 (6 bases). The length of the CDR3 is 14 residues. Germline-derived CDR1 and CDR2 are MNHNY and SVGAGI (reference sequence). V was trimmed by 7 bases and J by 4 bases, leaving 14 bases between them. In DNA form, the CDR3 reads TGTGCCAGCATAAGCGGGTGGGGTTACAATGAGCAGTTCTTC. Its translation is CASISGWGYNEQFF.

This clone has more than one count but fewer than ten. The genes are TRBV2 and TRBJ1-1; unclear D gene. The CDR3 has 13 amino acids. Germline V gives CDR1 SNHLY, CDR2 FYNNEI. Trimming left V 10 bases short and J 5 bases short, with 17 bases between. The CDR3 DNA follows: TGTGCCAACAAACGTGAGACGGGGACTGAAGCTTTCTTT. Encoded protein: CANKRETGTEAFF.